The clone carrying this TCR beta chain was seen a handful of times. The target antigen is unknown. This CDR3 has 15 amino acids. CDR1 and CDR2 from the germline V gene are LGHNA and YNFKEQ. The J segment lost 10 bases and the V segment lost 2 bases, leaving 8 bases of the junction unmatched. The data are from a study of CD8 T cells in ankylosing spondylitis. Study results and limitations: Characteristic of ankylosing spondylitis blood, it appeared, was a TCR beta motif comprising several highly homologous variants.

TCRdb ran MiXCR on the 5' RACE reads and lists one entry per CDR3 protein. The table lists about 350,000 distinct CDR3 sequences, roughly 22% of them singletons, with 13% in the top ten. This clonotype was obtained from a male donor with ankylosing spondylitis or in good health (not recorded which). This chain uses TRBV4-2 with TRBJ2-1; 10 nucleotides align to TRBD2. Material for sequencing was blood, either unsorted or a sorted T cell fraction (not recorded which). The CDR3 loop is CASSQSSGGAGEQFF. CDR3 in DNA: TGTGCCAGCAGCCAAAGCAGCGGGGGGGCGGGGGAGCAGTTCTTC.